Listed below are T cell receptor beta chains from one sample, sequenced in a study of blood T cell repertoires in COVID-19. Assay used: immunoSEQ multiplex PCR; TCRdb lists only in-frame clones, some missing. The sample yields about 39,000 clones, approximately 91% seen once. The sequencing sample was made of peripheral blood. All receptors come from a man in his forties or fifties with active COVID-19. Each CDR3 is given with its conserved first and last residue. A D gene is named only where the DNA matches it firmly. Clone size is given for some rows only: seen once, a few or many times, or a class if the clone is expanded.

v_call	d_call	j_call	clone_size	cdr3_nt	cdr3_aa
TRBV4-2	TRBD1	TRBJ1-2	NA	TGTGCCAGCAGCCAAGGACCGGGACAGGGGGCCGTCTATGGCTACACCTTC	CASSQGPGQGAVYGYTF
TRBV7-2	TRBD2	TRBJ2-3	NA	TGTGCCAGCAGCCCGCGGTACGGGAGGGCCCAAACAGATACGCAGTATTTT	CASSPRYGRAQTDTQYF
TRBV7-2	NA	TRBJ2-7	NA	TGTGCCAGCAGCCGGGACTTCCGCCTCGAGCAGTACTTC	CASSRDFRLEQYF
TRBV6-5	NA	TRBJ1-3	NA	TGTGCCAGCCTGGGAGGGCTTGGAAACACCATATATTTT	CASLGGLGNTIYF
TRBV9	NA	TRBJ2-1	NA	TGTGCCAGCAGCGTAAGCACTTCCAATGAGCAGTTCTTC	CASSVSTSNEQFF
TRBV5-4	TRBD2	TRBJ2-2	NA	TGTGCCAGCAGCCCGCCGGGGACTAGCGGGAGGCCGAACACCGGGGAGCTGTTTTTT	CASSPPGTSGRPNTGELFF
TRBV5-4	NA	TRBJ2-7	NA	TGTGCCAGCAGCTTGGGGGGCTCGACTCGAACCTACGAGCAGTACTTC	CASSLGGSTRTYEQYF
TRBV10-3	TRBD1	TRBJ2-5	NA	TGTGCCATCAGGGGACAGGAACGGGAGACCCAGTACTTC	CAIRGQERETQYF
TRBV7-2	TRBD2	TRBJ2-5	NA	TGTGCCAGCAGGAATGGACTAGCGGGGGAGGTAGAGACCCAGTACTTC	CASRNGLAGEVETQYF
TRBV19	TRBD1	TRBJ1-6	NA	TGTGCCAGCTCAGGGACAGGGAGCTATAATTCACCCCTCCACTTT	CASSGTGSYNSPLHF
TRBV28	NA	TRBJ2-7	once	TGTGCCAGCAGTCCCTCTAGCGTAGGTTCCTACGAGCAGTACTTC	CASSPSSVGSYEQYF
TRBV6-1	TRBD2	TRBJ2-3	NA	TGTGCCAGCAGTGAAGCGCGGACTAGCGTCACGCAGTATTTT	CASSEARTSVTQYF
TRBV7-9	NA	TRBJ2-2	NA	TGTGCCAGCAGCCCAGCCGGGGGGCTGGACACCGGGGAGCTGTTTTTT	CASSPAGGLDTGELFF
TRBV5-5	TRBD1	TRBJ2-5	NA	TGTGCCAGCAGCTTCACAGGGGTGAGGGAGACCCAGTACTTC	CASSFTGVRETQYF
TRBV2	TRBD2	TRBJ2-5	once	TGTGCCAGCACCAAAATAGCGGGGGACGAGACCCAGTACTTC	CASTKIAGDETQYF
TRBV27	NA	TRBJ1-5	NA	TGTGCCAGCAGCCCCGACAGACTAGCAAATCAGCCCCAGCATTTT	CASSPDRLANQPQHF